The clone carrying this T cell receptor beta chain was seen just once. No antigen is known for it. RNA was extracted with the RNeasy kit, and a quantity of roughly 0.5 to 1 ug was reverse transcribed using random hexamers. TCR beta CDR3 was amplified by immunoSEQ multiplex PCR. This amplification extended across 54 Vbeta and 13 Jbeta segments. One entry per CDR3 protein, called by TCRdb with MiXCR from the immunoSEQ multiplex PCR reads. Of some 400,000 distinct CDR3 sequences listed, more than 80% are singletons. The sample is drawn from a study of CD8 T cells in Susac syndrome. Findings and caveats of the study: As acknowledged by the study, its TCR sequencing and HLA analysis included a relatively small number of individuals.

Germline lookup yields CDR1 LGHDT and CDR2 YNNKEL (reference sequence). This CDR3 spans 13 amino acids. With 4 bases removed from V and 7 bases from J, the gap between germline ends came to 11 bases. Sequenced input: CD8+ T cells from PBMCs. This clonotype originated in a human donor with multiple sclerosis. The chain combines TRBV3-1 with TRBJ2-4; D is uncertain. CDR3 bases: TGTGCCAGCAGCCCCCAGCATCCGAACATTCAGTACTTC. Its protein is CASSPQHPNIQYF.